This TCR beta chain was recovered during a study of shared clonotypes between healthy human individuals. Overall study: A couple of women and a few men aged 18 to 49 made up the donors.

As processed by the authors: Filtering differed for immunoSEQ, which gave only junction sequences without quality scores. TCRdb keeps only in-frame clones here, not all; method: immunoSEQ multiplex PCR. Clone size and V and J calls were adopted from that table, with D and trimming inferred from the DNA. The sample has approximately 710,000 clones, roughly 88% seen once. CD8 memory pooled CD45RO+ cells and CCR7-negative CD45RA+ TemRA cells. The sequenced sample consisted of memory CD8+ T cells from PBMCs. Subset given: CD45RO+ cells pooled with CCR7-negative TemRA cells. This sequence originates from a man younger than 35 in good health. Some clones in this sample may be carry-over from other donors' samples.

This CDR3 is CAWSVLPDTQYF. As DNA, the CDR3 is TGTGCCTGGAGTGTACTCCCAGATACGCAGTATTTT. The V call is TRBV30, the J call TRBJ2-3; D remains unclear. The V gene's germline CDR1 is GTSNPN and CDR2 SVGIG (reference sequence). This CDR3 has 12 amino acids. With 0 bases removed from V and 4 bases from J, the gap between germline ends came to 5 bases.